This T cell receptor (beta chain) emerged from a study of blood T cells in healthy people across ages. Trimming shortened V by 7 bases and J by 0 bases, and 9 bases separated the two germline ends. CDR3 length: 12 residues. Per germline, CDR1 SQVTM and CDR2 ANQGSEA. Through a sample-barcoded 5' primer and a J-beta primer mix, a second PCR was run for roughly 6 to 12 cycles. TCRdb used MiXCR to reprocess the 5' RACE reads, holding one entry per CDR3 protein. The sample yields approximately 700,000 distinct CDR3 sequences, approximately 29% seen once. Of note for this clonotype: Its specificity is unknown. No conserved phenylalanine or tryptophan ends this CDR3, so it is likely a read error.

Whole-study results and caveats: A conclusive naive versus antigen-experienced comparison was prevented by the unsorted PBMCs.

The receptor's source is a woman aged 80 or over in good health. This rearrangement joins TRBV29-1 to TRBJ1-1; D remains ambiguous. The sequenced sample consisted of blood. CDR3 DNA: TGCAGCGCGCTCCGGATGAACACTGAAGCTTTCTTG. Translated: CSALRMNTEAFL.